The T cell receptor beta chain under discussion was sequenced for a study of metastatic and nonmetastatic thyroid tumors. Study as a whole: Repertoires of blood and of tissue (tumor or nodule) from malignant and benign thyroid patients were compared.

Via MiXCR, TCRdb re-called the PCR reads. The sample lists around 15,000 clones, about 29% occurring once. Trimming took off 2 bases at V and 3 bases at J, with 15 bases between the two ends. CDR1 DFQATT and CDR2 SNEGSKA come from the germline V gene (reference sequence). There are 15 residues in the CDR3. Every patient underwent thyroid surgery untreated. Study-wide findings and caveats: Across blood and tumor, TCR beta diversity in malignant thyroid tumors was reportedly significantly higher than in benign nodules.

This clone came up once. No antigen is known for it. This clonotype originated in a male donor with papillary thyroid cancer or a benign thyroid nodule (not recorded which). Some clones in this sample may be carry-over from other donors' samples. The sample comprised tumor tissue. The chain is built from TRBV20-1 and TRBJ2-3; D unclear. As DNA, the CDR3 is TGCAGTGCTAGATCAGCCGAGACCTTAACAGATACGCAGTATTTT. Its translation is CSARSAETLTDTQYF.